The 30 T cell receptor beta chains listed next were all sequenced from one sample in a study of glioma-infiltrating T cells. Using RNA template, CDR3s of TCR alpha and beta were amplified with iRepertoire arm-PCR. TCRdb re-called the multiplex PCR reads with MiXCR, one entry per CDR3 protein. Among roughly 200,000 distinct CDR3 sequences listed, roughly 45% were seen once. Source material: glioma tissue, nonneoplastic brain tissue, or PBMCs (not recorded which). The receptors originated from a human donor with low-grade glioma or glioblastoma, undergoing nonglioma brain surgery, or in good health (not recorded which).

This clonotype was counted at least ten times. The V gene is TRBV9, the J gene TRBJ2-1; 7 positions agree with TRBD1. Germline values: CDR1 SGDLS, CDR2 YYNGEE. This CDR3 is built from 14 residues. With 0 bases clipped from V and 5 bases from J, the junction kept 2 bases outside the gene matches. CDR3 in DNA: TGTGCCAGCAGCGTAGGGGACAGCAACAATGAGCAGTTCTTC. This codes for CASSVGDSNNEQFF.

Remarks on this clonotype: Lacking the conserved final phenylalanine or tryptophan, this CDR3 likely reflects a read error. It is unclear where the CDR3 begins or ends on the DNA, so no DNA is shown, and the CDR3 is as TCRdb lists it. The chain joins TRBV27 to TRBJ1-1; TRBD1 is taken as the D call from the table, unchecked against the DNA. The CDR3 sequence runs 15 residues, both termini included. Germline V CDR1 and CDR2: MNHEY, SMNVEV (reference sequence). This chain's CDR3 is CASRDGQTANTEALS.

The V gene is TRBV7-9, the J gene TRBJ1-2; D is ambiguous. Germline CDR1 SEHNR, CDR2 FQNEAQ (reference sequence). V was cut by 7 bases and J by 0 bases, with 9 bases left in between. The CDR3 has 13 residues. The CDR3 sequence: CASTLQSNYGYTF. The CDR3 coding sequence is TGTGCCAGCACCCTTCAGTCTAACTATGGCTACACCTTC.

The gene calls are TRBV7-2 and TRBJ2-1, with a weak D call TRBD2 (5 bases). The last part of the DNA fits TRBJ2-5 better; the J call may be wrong. There are 13 residues in the CDR3. Germline V CDR1 and CDR2: SGHTA, FQGNSA. The CDR3 sequence is CASSFGKVETQYF. DNA for the CDR3: TGTGCCAGCAGCTTCGGGAAGGTAGAGACCCAGTACTTC.

This sequence joins TRBV10-3 and TRBJ2-5; D gene ambiguous. This CDR3 comprises 12 residues. Germline V gene sequence: CDR1 ENHRY, CDR2 SYGVKD. The ends were cut back, 4 bases at V and 0 bases at J, with 3 bases in the middle. The CDR3 region has the DNA TGTGCCATCAGTGTGGACCAAGAGACCCAGTACTTC. As protein: CAISVDQETQYF.

For this clonotype: It may be a read error: a sequence one base away is much more abundant. This chain uses TRBV2 with TRBJ2-2; 10 positions agree with TRBD1. J gave up 2 bases and V 8 bases, and 2 bases lay outside the gene matches. This CDR3 comprises 14 residues. The V gene's germline CDR1 is SNHLY and CDR2 FYNNEI. The CDR3 DNA follows: TGTGCCAGCGGACAGGGGGATAACACCGGGGAGCTGTTTTTT. As protein: CASGQGDNTGELFF.

Of note for this clonotype: Since a much larger clone is just one base distant, this may be a read error. The genes are TRBV28 and TRBJ2-7, with 8 bases identical to TRBD2. The CDR3 spans 13 residues. Germline V gene data show CDR1 as MDHEN and CDR2 as SYDVKM. V shed 8 bases and J 4 bases; nucleotides not matched to a gene: 7. The CDR3 reads CASLAGYEYEQYF. The CDR3 DNA reads as TGTGCCAGCTTAGCGGGATATGAGTACGAGCAGTACTTC.

The count of this clonotype is one. Being one base from a much bigger clone, this may be a read error. This rearrangement joins TRBV20-1 to TRBJ2-7; weak D call: TRBD2 (6 bases). The CDR3 runs 15 residues. Germline values: CDR1 DFQATT, CDR2 SNEGSKA (reference sequence). CDR3 bases: TGCAGTGCTCTGGGGGACGGGAGAGGGTCCTACGAGAAGTACTTC. Translation: CSALGDGRGSYEKYF.

This clonotype has only a few counts. A much larger clone is a single base away; this may be a read error. The J gene is TRBJ2-3, the V gene TRBV6-6; D is ambiguous. The V end was cut by 5 bases, the J end by 1 base, with 4 bases between. The CDR3 is made up of 12 amino acids. Germline CDR1 reads MNHNY; CDR2 reads SVGAGI (reference sequence). DNA of the CDR3: TGTGCCAGCAGTGCCTGCACAGATACGCAGTATTTT. Translation: CASSACTDTQYF.

In DNA form, the CDR3 reads TGTGCCAGCACCGACCGAAGACTAGATGACTACAATGAGCAGTTCTTT. Residues: CASTDRRLDDYNEQFF. The chain is built from TRBV6-2 or TRBV6-3 and TRBJ1-1; D is unresolved. The CDR3 runs 16 residues. Looked up from germline, CDR1 is MNHEY and CDR2 is SVGEGT. Between the trimmed V and J ends, which lost 7 bases and 14 bases, there was a span of 32 bases.

Turning to this clonotype: Being one base from a much bigger clone, this may be a read error. The chain links TRBV20-1 to TRBJ1-5; tentatively, D is TRBD1 (6 bases). Looked up from germline, CDR1 is DFQATT and CDR2 is SNEGSKA (reference sequence). The CDR3 spans 13 residues. V was cut by 4 bases and J by 5 bases, with 12 bases left in between. The CDR3 protein is CSAKKTGYQPQHF. The CDR3 region has the DNA TGCAGTGCTAAAAAAACAGGGTATCAGCCCCAGCATTTT.

This clonotype has a count of ten or more. V usage is TRBV7-2 and J usage is TRBJ2-3; D is possibly TRBD1 or TRBD2 (5 bases each). CDR1 and CDR2 (germline): SGHTA, FQGNSA. Deletions cut 4 bases from V and 4 bases from J, with 15 bases between. The CDR3 sequence is 15 residues long. CDR3 residues: CASSSRGAEADTQYF. The CDR3 DNA is TGTGCCAGCAGCTCGAGGGGAGCGGAGGCAGATACGCAGTATTTT.

This rearrangement joins TRBV5-4 to TRBJ1-3; D not resolved. V was shortened by 2 bases and J by 3 bases, with 18 bases between the two germline ends. The CDR3 is 17 residues long. The germline CDR1 and CDR2 sequences are SGHNT and YYREEE (reference sequence). CDR3 nucleotides: TGTGCCAGCAGCTTTGGCGGGAGCAGCGCCTATGGAAACACCATATATTTT. The encoded protein is CASSFGGSSAYGNTIYF.

The CDR3 protein is CASSLVSGPQHF. CDR3 bases: TGTGCCAGCAGTTTGGTGAGTGGGCCCCAGCATTTT. The V call is TRBV12-3 or TRBV12-4, the J call TRBJ1-5; D is ambiguous. This CDR3 spans 12 amino acids. Trimming left V 3 bases short and J 9 bases short, with 9 bases between.

A note on this clonotype: A clone one base away is much larger, so this may be a read error. The chain uses TRBV3-1 and TRBJ1-2; D is unclear. The CDR3 covers 13 residues. The ends were cut back, 3 bases at V and 9 bases at J, with 14 bases in the middle. The germline V gene encodes CDR1 LGHDT and CDR2 YNNKEL (reference sequence). The CDR3 DNA reads TGTGCCAGCAGCCATCAGGTCGACGGTTGCTACACCTTC. Its translation is CASSHQVDGCYTF. Based on the CDR3 plus reference TRBV3-1 and TRBJ1-2, the full variable domain is DTAVSQTPKYLVTQMGNDKSIKCEQNLGHDTMYWYKQDSKKFLKIMFSYNNKELIINETVPNRFSPKSPDKAHLNLHINSLELGDSAVYFCASSHQVDGCYTFGSGTRLTVV.

Ten or more counts support this clonotype. The V call is TRBV20-1, the J call TRBJ2-5; 9 bases fit TRBD2. The CDR3 is 17 residues long. Unmatched junction bases numbered 15, after V lost 0 bases and J lost 7 bases. Germline CDR1 and CDR2: DFQATT and SNEGSKA (reference sequence). The CDR3 here is CSAREGTSGWGGGTQYF. The DNA for the CDR3 is TGCAGTGCTAGAGAGGGAACTAGCGGGTGGGGCGGTGGGACCCAGTACTTC.

The genes are TRBV5-1 and TRBJ2-7; TRBD1 agrees at 8 bases. Trimming took 3 bases from V and 5 from J; bases not matched to a gene: 7. The germline gives CDR1 SGHRS, CDR2 YFSETQ. The CDR3 spans 14 residues. DNA for the CDR3: TGCGCCAGCAGCTCCGGGACAGGTTGGGACGAGCAGTACTTC. It codes for CASSSGTGWDEQYF.

The chain couples TRBV27 to TRBJ1-2; D not resolved. V dropped 0 bases and J dropped 8 bases, with 16 bases sitting between them. This CDR3 has 15 amino acids. Germline V gene lookup returns CDR1 MNHEY and CDR2 SMNVEV (reference sequence). The CDR3, as DNA: TGTGCCAGCAGTTTATCGAGGGCAGAGAGTTTCGGCTACACCTTC. Translated, it gives CASSLSRAESFGYTF.

A single count supports this clonotype. Since the CDR3 does not end with the conserved phenylalanine or tryptophan, this likely comes from a read error. This chain uses TRBV6-5 with TRBJ2-7; D remains unclear. Germline V gives CDR1 MNHEY, CDR2 SVGAGI. The CDR3 covers 12 residues. Here the CDR3 DNA reads TGTGCCAGCGTGCGGAGTGATTACGACCAGTACATC. This sequence encodes CASVRSDYDQYI.

The chain joins TRBV29-1 to TRBJ1-3; D ambiguous. Germline lookup yields CDR1 SQVTM and CDR2 ANQGSEA. Trimming removed 4 bases from V and 4 bases from J, with 5 bases in between. The CDR3 loop spans 11 amino acids. The CDR3 nucleotides are TGCAGCGTTGCTAACGGAAACACCATATATTTT. Its translation is CSVANGNTIYF.

Concerning this clonotype itself: Being one base from a much bigger clone, this may be a read error. The CDR3 does not end in the conserved phenylalanine or tryptophan, so this is likely a read error. V usage is TRBV6-5 and J usage is TRBJ2-1; D is perhaps TRBD1 (5 bases). The CDR3 sequence is 11 residues long. V gave up 11 bases and J gave up 2 bases, with 7 bases separating them. Germline CDR1 is MNHEY and CDR2 is SVGAGI. The CDR3: CAAGTYNEQFL. The DNA for the CDR3 is TGTGCCGCAGGGACCTACAATGAGCAGTTCTTA.

This clonotype was found a few times. V usage is TRBV9 and J usage is TRBJ2-3, with D unresolved. Trimming shortened V by 1 base and J by 4 bases, and 7 bases separated the two germline ends. Germline CDR1 SGDLS, CDR2 YYNGEE. The CDR3 totals 13 residues. The chain's CDR3 is CASSVRMADTQYF. CDR3 nucleotide sequence: TGTGCCAGCAGCGTACGGATGGCAGATACGCAGTATTTT.

This clonotype was recorded at least ten times. This chain connects TRBV7-3 to TRBJ2-1; TRBD1 matches at 9 bases. Germline lookup yields CDR1 SGHTA and CDR2 FQGTGA. After removal of 8 bases from V and 8 bases from J, the junction contained 4 bases not matched to a gene. This CDR3 is 12 amino acids long. In nucleotides, the CDR3 is TGTGCCAGCGGACAGGGGAGATATGAGCAGTTCTTC. Its translation is CASGQGRYEQFF.

This clonotype has a handful of counts. Mismatch with germline at one junction end may stem from a read error. The chain uses TRBV5-1 and TRBJ2-1; possibly TRBD1 for D (6 bases). The CDR3 spans 11 residues. Germline CDR1 and CDR2: SGHRS and YFSETQ. The CDR3 reads CASSWDKEQFF. The CDR3 DNA reads as TGCGCCAGCAGCTGGGACAAGGAGCAGTTCTTC.

The sample holds many counts of this clonotype. The rearrangement joins TRBV6-5 to TRBJ1-4, with TRBD1 as a possible D gene (5 bases). The CDR3 runs 15 residues. Trimming left V 0 bases short and J 8 bases short, with 13 bases between. Germline CDR1 and CDR2: MNHEY and SVGAGI. CDR3 coding DNA: TGTGCCAGCAGTTACTCGGGCAGGGCGGACGAAAAACTGTTTTTT. It is translated as CASSYSGRADEKLFF.

With respect to this clonotype: The junction and the germline gene differ at one end; a read error may be behind it. The chain employs TRBV5-4 and TRBJ1-5, with 7 nucleotides matching TRBD1. Per germline, CDR1 SGHNT and CDR2 YYREEE (reference sequence). CDR3 size: 14 residues. Here the CDR3 DNA reads TGTGCCAGCAGCTTGACAGGGGCCAATGAGCCCCAGCATTTT. Protein product: CASSLTGANEPQHF. Using reference TRBV5-4 and TRBJ1-5 for the parts outside the CDR3, the full variable domain is ETGVTQSPTHLIKTRGQQVTLRCSSQSGHNTVSWYQQALGQGPQFIFQYYREEENGRGNFPPRFSGLQFPNYSSELNVNALELDDSALYLCASSLTGANEPQHFGDGTRLSIL.

V gene TRBV7-2 combines with J gene TRBJ2-5, with D unclear. The length of the CDR3 is 14 residues. V shed 5 bases and J shed 4 bases, with 14 bases lying between them. CDR1 and CDR2 (germline): SGHTA, FQGNSA. CDR3 in amino acids: CASSAFGWIETQYF. The CDR3 coding sequence is TGTGCCAGCAGCGCTTTCGGGTGGATAGAGACCCAGTACTTC.

A note on this clonotype: An end of the junction differs from the germline gene, which may be a read error. The J gene is TRBJ1-4, the V gene TRBV28; TRBD1 agrees at 7 bases. Looked up from germline, CDR1 is MDHEN and CDR2 is SYDVKM. The CDR3 is made up of 14 amino acids. CDR3 residues: CTSSRQGTNEKLFF. The CDR3 DNA is TGTACCAGCAGCCGACAGGGTACTAATGAAAAACTGTTTTTT.

The V gene is TRBV6-1, the J gene TRBJ2-3; 10 bases match TRBD2. The CDR3 is made up of 15 amino acids. V lost 5 bases and J lost 7; bases outside the gene matches: 9. CDR1 is MNHNS, CDR2 SASEGT, per germline. CDR3 region: CASSPPVLAGYTQYF. The CDR3 DNA reads as TGTGCCAGCAGTCCACCGGTACTAGCGGGATATACGCAGTATTTT.

The table lists this clonotype with a count of one. One base away lies a much larger clone, so this may be a sequencing read error. The rearrangement links TRBV7-9 to TRBJ1-1, with D unclear. This CDR3 has 14 residues. Trimming removed 5 bases at V and 8 bases at J, with 18 bases between. Germline V lookup: CDR1 SEHNR, CDR2 FQNEAQ (reference sequence). DNA for the CDR3: TGTGCCAGCAGCGAGAATGGAGGTCCCACCGAAGCTTTCTTT. Translating gives CASSENGGPTEAFF.